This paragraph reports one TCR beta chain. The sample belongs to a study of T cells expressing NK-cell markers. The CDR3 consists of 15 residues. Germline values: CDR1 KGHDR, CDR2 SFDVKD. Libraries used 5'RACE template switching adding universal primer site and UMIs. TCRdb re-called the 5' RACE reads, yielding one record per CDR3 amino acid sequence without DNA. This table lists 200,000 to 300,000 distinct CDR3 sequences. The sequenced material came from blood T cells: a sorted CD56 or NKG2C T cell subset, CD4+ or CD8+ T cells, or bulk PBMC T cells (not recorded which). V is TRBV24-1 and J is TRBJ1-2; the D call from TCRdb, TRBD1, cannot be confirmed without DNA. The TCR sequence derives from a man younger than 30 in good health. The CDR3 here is CATSDSGQGLYGYTF.